Below are 26 T cell receptor beta chains sequenced from a single sample in a study of shared clonotypes between healthy human individuals. Sequencing was performed with immunoSEQ multiplex PCR; in TCRdb, only in-frame clones are kept and a portion is missing. Of fewer than 1.8 million clones listed, 98% are singletons. Sequencing was performed on naive CD4+ T cells sorted from blood. The subset denotes: CD45RA+ positively selected. The origin of the receptors is a man aged 25-45 years in good health.

The rearrangement uses TRBV6-1 and TRBJ2-7; maybe TRBD1 (5 bases). CDR1 is MNHNS, CDR2 SASEGT, per germline. The CDR3 has 15 amino acids. V lost 10 bases to trimming and J lost 0 bases, with 19 bases between them. This CDR3 is CATQVLSGVSYEQYF. The CDR3 bases are TGTGCCACACAGGTCCTCTCTGGGGTCTCCTACGAGCAGTACTTC.

V and J are TRBV6-4 and TRBJ2-5; TRBD1 is a possible D gene (6 bases). Trimming removed 5 bases from V and 2 bases from J, with 12 bases in between. Germline V gives CDR1 MRHNA, CDR2 SNTAGT. The CDR3 length is 14 residues. The CDR3 loop reads CASSPQGWQETQYF. The CDR3 DNA sequence: TGTGCCAGCAGTCCACAGGGATGGCAAGAGACCCAGTACTTC.

This clone was seen a single time. The V gene is TRBV9, the J gene TRBJ2-7; the match to TRBD2 covers 13 bases. This CDR3 comprises 15 residues. The germline gives CDR1 SGDLS, CDR2 YYNGEE. The trim removed 4 bases at V and 6 bases at J, leaving 7 bases unmatched. The CDR3 DNA reads TGTGCCAGCAGCCCGATGGGACTAGCGGGATTCGAGCAGTACTTC. This translates into CASSPMGLAGFEQYF. The whole variable domain, filled in from reference TRBV9 and TRBJ2-7, reads DSGVTQTPKHLITATGQRVTLRCSPRSGDLSVYWYQQSLDQGLQFLIQYYNGEERAKGNILERFSAQQFPDLHSELNLSSLELGDSALYFCASSPMGLAGFEQYFGPGTRLTVT.

The chain combines TRBV28 with TRBJ2-7; the D gene is possibly TRBD1 (7 bases). Germline CDR1 and CDR2: MDHEN and SYDVKM. This CDR3 is built from 14 residues. The ends were cut back, 5 bases at V and 4 bases at J, with 15 bases in the middle. Here the CDR3 DNA reads TGTGCCAGCAGTGGGACGACAGGGAGGTACGAGCAGTACTTC. The encoded protein is CASSGTTGRYEQYF.

The V call is TRBV7-3, the J call TRBJ2-1; D tentatively fits TRBD1 or TRBD2 (5 bases each). Germline CDR1 and CDR2: SGHTA and FQGTGA. With 5 bases removed from V and 12 bases from J, the gap between germline ends came to 17 bases. CDR3 size: 13 residues. The CDR3 here is CASSTTPGRGQFF. The CDR3 region has the DNA TGTGCCAGCAGCACCACCCCGGGACGCGGGCAGTTCTTC.

The rearrangement joins TRBV28 to TRBJ2-2; D is unclear. Germline V gene lookup returns CDR1 MDHEN and CDR2 SYDVKM. The CDR3 loop spans 17 amino acids. V was shortened by 6 bases and J by 0 bases, with 17 bases between the two germline ends. The CDR3 DNA follows: TGTGCCAGCAGGGGCCCAGAGTTACATGCGAACACCGGGGAGCTGTTTTTT. As protein: CASRGPELHANTGELFF.

The chain employs TRBV11-2 and TRBJ2-7; TRBD2 matches at 15 bases. This CDR3 is built from 16 residues. The germline CDR1 and CDR2 sequences are SGHAT and FQNNGV. V lost 6 bases, J lost 3 bases, and 6 bases stayed unmatched. As DNA, the CDR3 is TGTGCCAGCAGTCGGACTAGCGGGAGGGCCCGCTACGAGCAGTACTTC. This gives the protein CASSRTSGRARYEQYF.

CDR3 DNA sequence: TGTGCCAGCAGTTTGAGGGGTCAGGGGGGTGACATTCAGTACTTC. Its translation is CASSLRGQGGDIQYF. The chain has TRBV28 and TRBJ2-4; a possible D gene is TRBD1 (7 bases). CDR1 MDHEN and CDR2 SYDVKM come from the germline V gene. V was clipped by 3 bases and J by 8 bases, with 17 bases between them. The CDR3 covers 15 residues.

CDR3 sequence (DNA): TGTGCCAGCAGCTTGGTGGGGCAGGGCTATGAGCAGTTCTTC. It specifies CASSLVGQGYEQFF. The chain uses TRBV5-6 and TRBJ2-1; D is perhaps TRBD1 (5 bases). The CDR3 consists of 14 residues. The germline V gene has CDR1 SGHDT and CDR2 YYEEEE. Trimming took 0 bases from V and 8 from J, leaving 12 bases between them.

The J gene is TRBJ2-7, the V gene TRBV28; no firm D call. The germline CDR1 and CDR2 sequences are MDHEN and SYDVKM. Trimming shortened V by 4 bases and J by 0 bases, and 10 bases separated the two germline ends. CDR3 length equals 14 residues. In DNA, the CDR3 is TGTGCCAGCAGTTATACGGACGGCTCCTACGAGCAGTACTTC. Residues: CASSYTDGSYEQYF.

The V and J genes are TRBV7-3 and TRBJ1-5, with D perhaps matching TRBD1 (5 bases). Germline V gene lookup returns CDR1 SGHTA and CDR2 FQGTGA. V dropped 2 bases and J dropped 10 bases, with 12 bases sitting between them. This CDR3 is built from 13 residues. CDR3 sequence: CASSLLRGGPQHF. For the CDR3, the DNA is TGTGCCAGCAGCTTACTTCGGGGGGGACCCCAGCATTTT.

V usage is TRBV5-4 and J usage is TRBJ1-5; TRBD1 is a possible D gene (5 bases). Germline-derived CDR1 and CDR2 are SGHNT and YYREEE (reference sequence). The CDR3 loop spans 13 amino acids. V lost 4 bases, J lost 4 bases, and 9 bases lay in between. CDR3 nucleotides: TGTGCCAGCAGCGTAGAGGGGAATCAGCCCCAGCATTTT. Its translation is CASSVEGNQPQHF.

The gene calls are TRBV7-8 and TRBJ2-5, with D tentatively TRBD2 (5 bases). Germline V CDR1 and CDR2: SGHVS, FQNEAQ. The CDR3 extends over 14 amino acids. The germline V and J ends were trimmed by 5 bases and 2 bases, with 12 bases remaining between them. This CDR3 is CASSQTSRQETQYF. The CDR3 DNA is TGTGCCAGCAGCCAAACTAGTAGGCAAGAGACCCAGTACTTC.

V and J are TRBV19 and TRBJ2-7, with a tentative D call TRBD1 (5 bases). With 5 bases removed from V and 6 bases from J, the gap between germline ends came to 14 bases. In germline, CDR1 is LNHDA, CDR2 SQIVND (reference sequence). The CDR3 consists of 13 residues. The CDR3 here is CASSVRVTAEQYF. CDR3 DNA sequence: TGTGCCAGTAGTGTCAGGGTTACGGCCGAGCAGTACTTC.

V is TRBV19 and J is TRBJ1-2; TRBD1 matches 7 bases. Germline V CDR1 and CDR2: LNHDA, SQIVND (reference sequence). The CDR3 extends over 14 amino acids. After removal of 6 bases from V and 7 bases from J, the junction contained 11 bases not matched to a gene. CDR3 region: CASSPVQGRGGYTF. CDR3 sequence (DNA): TGTGCCAGTAGCCCAGTACAGGGGCGCGGTGGCTACACCTTC.

A note on this clone: At one boundary the junction diverges from the germline segment, which might be a read error. J is TRBJ2-1 and V is TRBV7-7; 13 bases agree with TRBD2. CDR3 length: 18 residues. The germline CDR1 and CDR2 sequences are SSHAT and FNYEAQ (reference sequence). The CDR3: CASSPDRPGLAGYNEQFF. CDR3 bases: TGTGCTAGCAGCCCGGACCGGCCGGGACTAGCGGGATACAATGAGCAGTTCTTC.

This clone was detected only once. The genes are TRBV6-1 and TRBJ2-5, with 7 nucleotides matching TRBD1. CDR1 is MNHNS and CDR2 is SASEGT in the germline V gene. The CDR3 has 14 residues. V was clipped by 4 bases and J by 2 bases; unmatched bases: 4. The CDR3: CASSGDRVQETQYF. The DNA of the CDR3 is TGTGCCAGCAGTGGCGACAGGGTTCAAGAGACCCAGTACTTC.

This sequence joins TRBV28 and TRBJ1-5; no definite D call. Germline V gene data show CDR1 as MDHEN and CDR2 as SYDVKM. The CDR3 runs 15 residues. V lost 9 bases to trimming and J lost 2 bases, with 17 bases between them. The CDR3 DNA reads TGTGCCAGTAAATTATCAGGAAGGGGCAATCAGCCCCAGCATTTT. Amino acid sequence: CASKLSGRGNQPQHF.

The chain has TRBV11-2 and TRBJ2-1; TRBD2 matches at 12 bases. In germline, CDR1 is SGHAT, CDR2 FQNNGV. The CDR3 consists of 15 residues. J lost 6 bases, V lost 6 bases, and 6 bases had no gene match. CDR3 nucleotides: TGTGCCAGCAGTGTTCTAGCGGGAGGGCGCAATGAGCAGTTCTTC. It codes for CASSVLAGGRNEQFF.

The gene calls are TRBV18 and TRBJ1-1; 7 bases match TRBD1. V lost 4 bases to trimming and J lost 8 bases; unmatched junction nucleotides: 19. The CDR3 is 17 residues long. Germline V lookup: CDR1 KGHSH, CDR2 LQKENI. DNA for the CDR3: TGTGCCAGCTCACGTCTTTATCAGGGGGAACGGGTAAGGGAAGCTTTCTTT. It codes for CASSRLYQGERVREAFF.

The chain is built from TRBV19 and TRBJ2-2; 13 bases match TRBD2. With V trimmed by 5 bases and J by 1 base, 10 bases remained unmatched. Looked up from germline, CDR1 is LNHDA and CDR2 is SQIVND (reference sequence). The CDR3 extends over 19 amino acids. CDR3 in amino acids: CASSAGTSGVIWNTGELFF. The CDR3 nucleotides read TGTGCCAGTAGTGCCGGGACTAGCGGGGTTATATGGAACACCGGGGAGCTGTTTTTT. Full variable domain (outside the CDR3, taken from reference TRBV19 and TRBJ2-2): DGGITQSPKYLFRKEGQNVTLSCEQNLNHDAMYWYRQDPGQGLRLIYYSQIVNDFQKGDIAEGYSVSREKKESFPLTVTSAQKNPTAFYLCASSAGTSGVIWNTGELFFGEGSRLTVL.

The chain is built from TRBV5-1 and TRBJ1-4; perhaps TRBD1 as D (5 bases). Per germline, CDR1 SGHRS and CDR2 YFSETQ. The V end was cut by 0 bases, the J end by 5 bases, with 11 bases between. The CDR3 length is 15 residues. DNA of the CDR3: TGCGCCAGCAGCTTGGGCGGGACCCACAATGAAAAACTGTTTTTT. This encodes CASSLGGTHNEKLFF.

CDR3 sequence: CASSVVASGANEQFF. The CDR3 nucleotides are TGTGCCAGCAGCGTAGTGGCTAGCGGGGCTAATGAGCAGTTCTTC. The chain joins TRBV9 to TRBJ2-1, with 9 bases aligning to TRBD2. V shed 0 bases and J 7 bases; nucleotides not matched to a gene: 5. The CDR3 is 15 residues long. Looked up from germline, CDR1 is SGDLS and CDR2 is YYNGEE.

The J gene is TRBJ1-5, the V gene TRBV15; the match to TRBD1 covers 7 bases. Germline CDR1 and CDR2: LNHNV and YYDKDF (reference sequence). This CDR3 region has 16 residues. J lost 1 base, V lost 0 bases, and 3 bases had no gene match. The CDR3 DNA reads TGTGCCACCAGCAGAGATTTGGACAGGAGCAATCAGCCCCAGCATTTT. This gives the protein CATSRDLDRSNQPQHF.

This rearrangement joins TRBV5-4 to TRBJ2-2; D may match TRBD1 or TRBD2 (5 bases each). CDR1 and CDR2 (germline): SGHNT, YYREEE (reference sequence). This CDR3 region has 16 residues. V lost 4 bases and J 0 bases, leaving 13 bases between the germline ends. CDR3 sequence: CASSQGAGSNTGELFF. CDR3 nucleotide sequence: TGTGCCAGCAGCCAAGGGGCGGGTTCGAACACCGGGGAGCTGTTTTTT.

The chain employs TRBV7-6 and TRBJ2-3; 11 nucleotides agree with TRBD2. This CDR3 has 17 amino acids. V lost 5 bases, J lost 2 bases, and 9 bases stayed unmatched. Looked up from germline, CDR1 is SGHVS and CDR2 is FNYEAQ. In DNA form, the CDR3 reads TGTGCCAGCAGCCTGGCGGGTAGCGGGAGGGCCACAGATACGCAGTATTTT. Protein: CASSLAGSGRATDTQYF.